A single sample is the source of the 11 T cell receptor beta chains below, sequenced in a study of cytomegalovirus exposure and HLA in healthy donors. With 60 Vbeta and 13 Jbeta primers, the PCR was carried out. Assay used: immunoSEQ multiplex PCR; TCRdb lists only in-frame clones, some missing. The table lists roughly 140,000 clones, around 79% of them singletons. The source material was PBMCs. These receptors were collected from a male donor in good health and CMV-seronegative.

The chain uses TRBV9 and TRBJ1-6, with D possibly TRBD1 on 5 matching bases. Germline values: CDR1 SGDLS, CDR2 YYNGEE. The V end was cut by 3 bases, the J end by 4 bases, with 8 bases between. The CDR3 runs to 14 residues. The CDR3 DNA follows: TGTGCCAGCAGCGGCAGGGATTATAATTCACCCCTCCACTTT. This gives the protein CASSGRDYNSPLHF.

The chain links TRBV19 to TRBJ2-3; D is unclear. V gave up 3 bases and J gave up 3 bases, with 13 bases separating them. Germline-derived CDR1 and CDR2 are LNHDA and SQIVND (reference sequence). CDR3 length: 15 amino acids. CDR3 coding DNA: TGTGCCAGTAGTATTTACTATCACGAGACAGATACGCAGTATTTT. Residues: CASSIYYHETDTQYF.

The chain carries TRBV7-2 and TRBJ1-5; a weak D match, TRBD1 (5 bases). Trimming left V 2 bases short and J 5 bases short, with 16 bases between. Germline CDR1 and CDR2: SGHTA and FQGNSA. The CDR3 loop spans 16 amino acids. CDR3 sequence (DNA): TGTGCCAGCAGCTTACGGGGCGGGATGCCCCATCAGCCCCAGCATTTT. It is translated as CASSLRGGMPHQPQHF.

The rearrangement links TRBV5-4 to TRBJ1-1, with TRBD1 matching 8 bases. Looked up from germline, CDR1 is SGHNT and CDR2 is YYREEE (reference sequence). The ends lost 3 bases at V and 3 bases at J; junction bases unmatched: 4. CDR3 length: 14 residues. In nucleotides, the CDR3 is TGTGCCAGCAGCTCCCGGGACAGGTACACTGAAGCTTTCTTT. The encoded protein is CASSSRDRYTEAFF. Filled out from reference TRBV5-4 and TRBJ1-1, the complete variable domain reads ETGVTQSPTHLIKTRGQQVTLRCSSQSGHNTVSWYQQALGQGPQFIFQYYREEENGRGNFPPRFSGLQFPNYSSELNVNALELDDSALYLCASSSRDRYTEAFFGQGTRLTVV.

The chain joins TRBV27 to TRBJ1-6; TRBD1 might be the D (6 bases). Trimming removed 3 bases from V and 13 bases from J, with 16 bases in between. Germline V lookup: CDR1 MNHEY, CDR2 SMNVEV (reference sequence). This CDR3 has 14 amino acids. In DNA form, the CDR3 reads TGTGCCAGCAGTTTTCGACAGGAAATTAGCCCCCTCCACTTT. It specifies CASSFRQEISPLHF.

The J gene is TRBJ1-5, the V gene TRBV7-3, with TRBD1 as a possible D gene (6 bases). This CDR3 is 13 amino acids long. Germline V gene lookup returns CDR1 SGHTA and CDR2 FQGTGA. Between the trimmed V and J ends, which lost 2 bases and 4 bases, there was a span of 6 bases. The CDR3 DNA reads as TGTGCCAGCAGCTTACAGGGGAATCAGCCCCAGCATTTT. This codes for CASSLQGNQPQHF.

This clone was recorded once. J is TRBJ2-5 and V is TRBV10-3; weak D call: TRBD2 (6 bases). The end of the DNA is better explained by TRBJ2-7, so the J call may be wrong. The CDR3 runs 15 residues. Looked up from germline, CDR1 is ENHRY and CDR2 is SYGVKD. CDR3 DNA: TGTGCCATCACCGTTGGAGGGAGTAGCTCCTACGAGCAGTACTTC. It translates to CAITVGGSSSYEQYF.

This rearrangement joins TRBV25-1 to TRBJ1-6, with 8 nucleotides matching TRBD1. V shed 1 base and J 10 bases; nucleotides not matched to a gene: 9. Germline lookup yields CDR1 MGHDK and CDR2 SYGVNS. The CDR3 runs to 16 residues. As DNA, the CDR3 is TGTGCCAGCAGTGAATCTGGGGCAGGGGGCGCCTCACCCCTCCACTTT. Encoded protein: CASSESGAGGASPLHF.

The V gene is TRBV5-1, the J gene TRBJ2-5, with D possibly TRBD2 on 6 matching bases. The CDR3 has 13 residues. The germline V gene encodes CDR1 SGHRS and CDR2 YFSETQ. V lost 6 bases and J lost 4, with 13 bases in between. This chain's CDR3 is CASTLARGETQYF. As DNA, the CDR3 is TGCGCCAGCACACTAGCCCGGGGAGAGACCCAGTACTTC.

This clone was seen more than once but under ten times. The chain has TRBV27 and TRBJ1-1, with D tentatively TRBD1 (6 bases). Trimming left V 8 bases short and J 5 bases short, with 15 bases between. There are 13 residues in the CDR3. Germline assignment: CDR1 MNHEY and CDR2 SMNVEV (reference sequence). CDR3 bases: TGTGCCAGCCGTCAGGGGTGGGGGACTGAAGCTTTCTTT. It yields the protein CASRQGWGTEAFF.

This chain joins TRBV4-2 and TRBJ2-7, with a weak D call TRBD1 (5 bases). V lost 6 bases and J lost 7, with 16 bases in between. The germline V gene has CDR1 LGHNA and CDR2 YNFKEQ. CDR3 length equals 13 residues. The DNA for the CDR3 is TGTGCCAGCAGTCTCGAAAGGGGCTGGGAGCAGTACTTC. Amino acids: CASSLERGWEQYF.